Presented here are 26 T cell receptor beta chains from one specimen sequenced in a study of identical twins (dated by TCRdb to 2016 to 2017). The library was generated by 5' RACE. The instrument was an Illumina HiSeq 2000. Using fastp trimming at Q25 and MiXCR clonotype assembly, TCRdb reanalyzed the public sequencing data and kept in-frame beta chains. A single entry per CDR3 protein holds the most common genes and DNA from its merged rows. This sample has under 1 million distinct CDR3 sequences in its table, and over 9% of those were observed once. The top ten clonotypes cover about 1.5% of the sample. These sequences were also reported in another study, on yellow fever vaccine responses in identical twins.

The sequencing sample was made of PBMCs. The receptors come from a woman between 18 and 29 years old in good health.

This chain joins TRBV20-1 and TRBJ2-7; TRBD2 matches 10 bases. This CDR3 is built from 15 residues. J was trimmed by 3 bases and V by 0 bases; bases with no gene match: 5. Germline assignment: CDR1 DFQATT and CDR2 SNEGSKA (reference sequence). DNA for the CDR3: TGCAGTGCTAGAGACCTAGCGGGGGTAGTCTACGAGCAGTACGTC. Protein: CSARDLAGVVYEQYV.

This clonotype was counted only a few times. The chain has TRBV20-1 and TRBJ2-5; 15 bases align to TRBD2. Per germline, CDR1 DFQATT and CDR2 SNEGSKA (reference sequence). Trimming at V came to 6 bases and at J to 1 base, leaving 12 bases not matched to a gene. This CDR3 comprises 18 residues. The CDR3 nucleotides read TGCAGTGCGAGATCCGGACTAGCGGGGGGGCCCCGCCAAGAGACCCAGTACTTC. Translated, it gives CSARSGLAGGPRQETQYF.

The V gene is TRBV29-1, the J gene TRBJ2-7; the match to TRBD2 covers 8 bases. This CDR3 has 14 residues. CDR1 is SQVTM and CDR2 is ANQGSEA in the germline V gene. With V trimmed by 6 bases and J by 3 bases, 10 bases remained unmatched. The CDR3 is CSVGPGGLFYEQYF. CDR3 DNA sequence: TGCAGCGTCGGACCGGGAGGGTTGTTCTACGAGCAGTACTTC.

The chain recombines TRBV4-1 with TRBJ2-1, with D possibly being TRBD2 (5 bases). Looked up from germline, CDR1 is MGHRA and CDR2 is YSYEKL. The CDR3 is 13 amino acids. V was shortened by 8 bases and J by 7 bases, with 15 bases between the two germline ends. The CDR3: CASGPPPGNEQFF. CDR3 nucleotides: TGCGCCAGCGGGCCCCCCCCGGGAAATGAGCAGTTCTTC.

A few counts support this clonotype. The V call is TRBV3-1, the J call TRBJ1-2; D unresolved. The CDR3 has 13 amino acids. Germline V gene sequence: CDR1 LGHDT, CDR2 YNNKEL (reference sequence). With 0 bases removed from V and 7 bases from J, the gap between germline ends came to 9 bases. The CDR3 bases are TGTGCCAGCAGCCAAGAAGGCAGGCTTGGCTACACCTTC. This gives the protein CASSQEGRLGYTF.

The V call is TRBV12-3 or TRBV12-4, the J call TRBJ2-3, with 14 bases that match TRBD2. The trim removed 4 bases at V and 3 bases at J, leaving 6 bases unmatched. The CDR3 is made up of 17 amino acids. CDR3 coding DNA: TGTGCCAGCAGTTCAGGGACTAGCGGGGGATTGACAGATACGCAGTATTTT. Protein: CASSSGTSGGLTDTQYF.

This clonotype showed up just a few times. The V and J genes are TRBV12-3 or TRBV12-4 and TRBJ2-3; TRBD2 matches at 10 bases. Losses at the gene ends were 5 bases for V and 2 bases for J; bases not matched to a gene: 4. CDR3 length: 15 residues. CDR3: CASSVLAGATDTQYF. The CDR3 DNA sequence: TGTGCCAGCAGTGTTCTAGCGGGGGCCACAGATACGCAGTATTTT.

V is TRBV5-1 and J is TRBJ2-3; no clear D gene. V was cut by 3 bases and J by 4 bases, with 9 bases left in between. CDR1 SGHRS and CDR2 YFSETQ come from the germline V gene. This CDR3 is built from 13 residues. In DNA form, the CDR3 reads TGCGCCAGCAGCTCCCATGGGTCAGATACGCAGTATTTT. This codes for CASSSHGSDTQYF.

CDR3 sequence: CASTPSGSSYNEQFF. DNA of the CDR3: TGTGCCAGCACCCCTAGCGGGAGTTCCTACAATGAGCAGTTCTTC. This chain joins TRBV7-9 and TRBJ2-1, with 10 bases matching TRBD2. The CDR3 is made up of 15 amino acids. Per the germline V gene, CDR1 is SEHNR and CDR2 is FQNEAQ (reference sequence). V was clipped by 7 bases and J by 1 base; unmatched bases: 4.

The chain has TRBV7-9 and TRBJ2-1, with D maybe TRBD1 (7 bases). Trimming left V 5 bases short and J 12 bases short, with 26 bases between. Germline V gene sequence: CDR1 SEHNR, CDR2 FQNEAQ (reference sequence). The CDR3 extends over 16 amino acids. Here the CDR3 reads CASSPRGQGGLNLQFF. For the CDR3, the DNA is TGTGCCAGCAGCCCAAGGGGGCAGGGGGGTCTTAATTTGCAGTTCTTC.

Only a few counts were recorded for this clonotype. This chain links TRBV12-3 or TRBV12-4 with TRBJ2-1; 10 bases are a match to TRBD2. The V gene end was trimmed by 6 bases and the J gene end by 7 bases; junction bases not matched to a gene: 9. The CDR3 is made up of 15 amino acids. This CDR3 is CASRPSGRAGNEQFF. Here the CDR3 DNA reads TGTGCCAGCAGACCAAGCGGGAGGGCCGGGAATGAGCAGTTCTTC.

Regarding this clonotype: This may be a read error, as it is one base from a much larger clone. V is TRBV4-1 and J is TRBJ2-3; no reliable D call. The germline CDR1 and CDR2 sequences are MGHRA and YSYEKL. Trimming cost V 1 base and J 6 bases, with 17 bases left between them. This CDR3 has 16 amino acids. CDR3 nucleotide sequence: TGCGCCAGCAGCCAAGGGAGCGTTACGATCGTTGATACGCAGTATTTT. This encodes CASSQGSVTIVDTQYF.

This clonotype was seen at least ten times. A junction boundary mismatches the germline segment, possibly from a read error. V is TRBV20-1 and J is TRBJ2-3; D is undetermined. CDR1 is DFQATT and CDR2 is SNEGSKA in the germline V gene (reference sequence). The CDR3 contains 10 residues. Here the CDR3 reads CSARADTQYF. As DNA, the CDR3 is TGCAGTGCCAGAGCAGATACGCAGTATTTT.

There are many counts of this clonotype. The J gene is TRBJ1-1, the V gene TRBV6-1; D is ambiguous. The CDR3 spans 13 residues. V gave up 8 bases and J gave up 7 bases, with 17 bases separating them. The V gene's germline CDR1 is MNHNS and CDR2 SASEGT. The CDR3 sequence is CASLPRGRNEAFF. The DNA for the CDR3 is TGTGCCAGCTTACCGCGAGGCAGGAATGAAGCTTTCTTT.

In this sample, this clonotype turned up a few times. The chain combines TRBV7-8 with TRBJ2-2; either TRBD1 or TRBD2 may supply D (6 bases each). The CDR3 has 16 residues. V dropped 4 bases and J dropped 6 bases, with 18 bases sitting between them. Looked up from germline, CDR1 is SGHVS and CDR2 is FQNEAQ. CDR3 DNA: TGTGCCAGCAGCTCCCAAGGGGGGACCGGGGCCGGGGAGCTGTTTTTT. Its protein is CASSSQGGTGAGELFF.

This clonotype was seen at least ten times. The CDR3 reads CSAPSERSYEQYF. The CDR3 coding sequence is TGCAGTGCTCCTAGCGAGCGCTCCTACGAGCAGTACTTC. The chain is built from TRBV20-1 and TRBJ2-7; TRBD2 is a possible D gene (6 bases). Per the germline V gene, CDR1 is DFQATT and CDR2 is SNEGSKA (reference sequence). V dropped 5 bases and J dropped 0 bases, with 11 bases sitting between them. The CDR3 extends over 13 amino acids.

This clonotype has ten or more counts. J is TRBJ2-3 and V is TRBV5-1; no firm D call. With 1 base removed from V and 2 bases from J, the gap between germline ends came to 11 bases. Germline-derived CDR1 and CDR2 are SGHRS and YFSETQ. The CDR3 runs to 15 residues. The CDR3 protein is CASSLRSRDTDTQYF. CDR3 DNA sequence: TGCGCCAGCAGCTTGAGGAGTAGGGACACAGATACGCAGTATTTT.

A few counts support this clonotype. This chain uses TRBV24-1 with TRBJ2-1, with 9 bases aligning to TRBD2. Germline loops: CDR1 KGHDR, CDR2 SFDVKD. The CDR3 is made up of 14 amino acids. V dropped 1 base and J dropped 8; count of bases not matched to a gene: 2. In nucleotides, the CDR3 is TGTGCCACCAGTGATTTTAGCGGGAGCGATGAGCAGTTCTTC. Its translation is CATSDFSGSDEQFF.

This clonotype appeared a few times. This chain joins TRBV29-1 and TRBJ1-1; 7 bases map to TRBD1. Germline V gene sequence: CDR1 SQVTM, CDR2 ANQGSEA. The ends lost 5 bases at V and 4 bases at J; junction bases unmatched: 13. This CDR3 is 15 amino acids long. As DNA, the CDR3 is TGCAGCGTTCGCCGGACAGGTCTGCGGGGCACTGAAGCTTTCTTT. Translating gives CSVRRTGLRGTEAFF.

The chain joins TRBV28 to TRBJ2-1; TRBD2 matches at 9 bases. Unmatched junction bases numbered 18, after V lost 4 bases and J lost 5 bases. CDR1 MDHEN and CDR2 SYDVKM come from the germline V gene. The CDR3 covers 19 residues. The CDR3 is CASSSELAGISLTNNEQFF. CDR3 bases: TGTGCCAGCAGTTCAGAGCTAGCGGGGATATCACTTACAAACAATGAGCAGTTCTTC.

V is TRBV11-1 and J is TRBJ2-2; D may be TRBD1 (6 bases). V lost 4 bases and J 5 bases, leaving 23 bases between the germline ends. Germline assignment: CDR1 SGHAT and CDR2 FQDESV (reference sequence). This CDR3 has 18 residues. The CDR3 coding sequence is TGTGCCAGCAGCTCTCCGCGTTCAGGGGATCTAGGTACCGGGGAGCTGTTTTTT. This codes for CASSSPRSGDLGTGELFF. Supplemented by reference TRBV11-1 and TRBJ2-2, the full variable domain reads EAEVAQSPRYKITEKSQAVAFWCDPISGHATLYWYRQILGQGPELLVQFQDESVVDDSQLPKDRFSAERLKGVDSTLKIQPAELGDSAMYLCASSSPRSGDLGTGELFFGEGSRLTVL.

Worth noting for this clonotype: This could be a read error, since a much larger clone is one nucleotide away. This chain links TRBV4-1 with TRBJ2-2, with D possibly matching TRBD2 (5 bases). The V gene's germline CDR1 is MGHRA and CDR2 YSYEKL. Trimming cost V 5 bases and J 6 bases, with 7 bases left between them. CDR3 size: 12 residues. The CDR3 DNA reads TGCGCCAGCAGCACAGCGGCCGGGGAGCTGTTTTTT. Its translation: CASSTAAGELFF.

This clonotype occurred a few times. DNA for the CDR3: TGTGCCAGCAATCTCCCGGGACAGTCGTATGGCTACACCTTC. Translated: CASNLPGQSYGYTF. The chain links TRBV28 to TRBJ1-2; 7 bases agree with TRBD1. CDR1 is MDHEN, CDR2 SYDVKM, per germline. V lost 7 bases, J lost 5 bases, and 10 bases stayed unmatched. The CDR3 runs 14 residues.

The chain has TRBV4-1 and TRBJ2-1; TRBD1 matches at 9 bases. The CDR3 totals 16 residues. Germline V CDR1 and CDR2: MGHRA, YSYEKL. After removal of 0 bases from V and 7 bases from J, the junction contained 7 bases not matched to a gene. The chain's CDR3 is CASSQDRTGVRNEQFF. CDR3 nucleotides: TGCGCCAGCAGCCAAGATAGGACAGGGGTGAGGAATGAGCAGTTCTTC.

This chain links TRBV5-1 with TRBJ2-5; no clear D gene. The CDR3 loop spans 15 amino acids. Trimming cost V 0 bases and J 5 bases, with 14 bases left between them. Germline V gene data show CDR1 as SGHRS and CDR2 as YFSETQ. The CDR3 here is CASSLEWNRRETQYF. As DNA, the CDR3 is TGCGCCAGCAGCTTGGAGTGGAATCGTCGGGAGACCCAGTACTTC.

In this sample, this clonotype turned up a few times. This sequence joins TRBV5-1 and TRBJ1-6; a weak D match, TRBD1 (5 bases). The V gene's germline CDR1 is SGHRS and CDR2 YFSETQ. The ends were cut back, 6 bases at V and 7 bases at J, with 14 bases in the middle. CDR3 size: 14 residues. The CDR3 loop reads CASNEGFSNSPLHF. The CDR3 DNA is TGCGCCAGCAACGAGGGGTTTTCCAATTCACCCCTCCACTTT.